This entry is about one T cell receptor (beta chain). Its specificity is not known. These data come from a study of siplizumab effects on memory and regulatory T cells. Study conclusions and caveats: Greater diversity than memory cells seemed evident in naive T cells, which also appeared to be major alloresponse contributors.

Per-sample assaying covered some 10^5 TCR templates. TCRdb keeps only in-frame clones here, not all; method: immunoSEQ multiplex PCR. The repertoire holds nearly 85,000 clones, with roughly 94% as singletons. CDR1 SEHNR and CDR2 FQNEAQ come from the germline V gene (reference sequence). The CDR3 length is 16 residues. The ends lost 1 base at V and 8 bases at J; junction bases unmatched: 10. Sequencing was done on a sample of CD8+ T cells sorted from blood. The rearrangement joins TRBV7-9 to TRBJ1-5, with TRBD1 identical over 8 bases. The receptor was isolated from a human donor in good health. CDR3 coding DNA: TGTGCCAGCAGCTTAGTCTTGCCGACAGGGGATGAGCCCCAGCATTTT. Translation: CASSLVLPTGDEPQHF.